This T cell receptor (beta chain) is from a study of cytomegalovirus exposure and HLA in healthy donors. With 60 Vbeta and 13 Jbeta primers, the PCR was carried out. Only in-frame clones appear in the TCRdb table, and some are missing; sequencing was by immunoSEQ multiplex PCR. The sample holds over 100,000 clones; less than 70% are singletons and the top ten take 2.2%. The length of the CDR3 is 13 residues. CDR1 SGHTA and CDR2 FQGTGA come from the germline V gene. The rearrangement joins TRBV7-3 to TRBJ1-5; 7 bases are shared with TRBD1. The TCR sequence derives from a woman aged 25 to 39 in good health and CMV-seronegative. Sequenced material: PBMCs. This CDR3 is CVLRGRMDQPQHF. The CDR3 bases are TGTGTCCTTAGGGGGCGCATGGACCAGCCCCAGCATTTT.